The TCR beta chain under discussion was sequenced for a study of blood T cell repertoires in COVID-19. V was clipped by 5 bases and J by 8 bases; unmatched bases: 7. The CDR3 extends over 12 amino acids. Germline V gene sequence: CDR1 GTSNPN, CDR2 SVGIG (reference sequence). Only in-frame clones appear in the TCRdb table, and some are missing; sequencing was by immunoSEQ multiplex PCR. The table includes approximately 180,000 clones, over 75% detected once. V and J are TRBV30 and TRBJ1-2, with 8 bases identical to TRBD1. Sequencing was carried out using peripheral blood. This receptor was taken from a human donor with active or convalescent COVID-19. The donor label of this sample is uncertain. In DNA form, the CDR3 reads TGTGCCTGGGTAGACGGGACAGGCGGCTACACCTTC. It is translated as CAWVDGTGGYTF.